This T cell receptor (beta chain) was sequenced for a study of identical twins. Overall study findings and caveats: Possibly, invariant MAIT and iNKT cells partly confounded zero-insertion analyses.

Healthy Caucasians provided all donations. TCRdb used MiXCR to reprocess the 5' RACE reads, holding one entry per CDR3 protein. The repertoire has roughly 1.6 million distinct CDR3 sequences, 32% of them found once; the top ten carry roughly 0.3%. This clonotype was observed many times. What it recognizes is unknown. Sequenced sample: cord blood. The clonotype was recovered from a newborn girl in good health.

The CDR3 DNA sequence: TGTGCCAGCAACAGGGCTGACTATGGCTACACCTTC. Its translation is CASNRADYGYTF. The chain has TRBV25-1 and TRBJ1-2; D possibly corresponds to TRBD1 (6 bases). V gave up 7 bases and J gave up 3 bases, with 9 bases separating them. The CDR3 runs 12 residues. Germline lookup yields CDR1 MGHDK and CDR2 SYGVNS.